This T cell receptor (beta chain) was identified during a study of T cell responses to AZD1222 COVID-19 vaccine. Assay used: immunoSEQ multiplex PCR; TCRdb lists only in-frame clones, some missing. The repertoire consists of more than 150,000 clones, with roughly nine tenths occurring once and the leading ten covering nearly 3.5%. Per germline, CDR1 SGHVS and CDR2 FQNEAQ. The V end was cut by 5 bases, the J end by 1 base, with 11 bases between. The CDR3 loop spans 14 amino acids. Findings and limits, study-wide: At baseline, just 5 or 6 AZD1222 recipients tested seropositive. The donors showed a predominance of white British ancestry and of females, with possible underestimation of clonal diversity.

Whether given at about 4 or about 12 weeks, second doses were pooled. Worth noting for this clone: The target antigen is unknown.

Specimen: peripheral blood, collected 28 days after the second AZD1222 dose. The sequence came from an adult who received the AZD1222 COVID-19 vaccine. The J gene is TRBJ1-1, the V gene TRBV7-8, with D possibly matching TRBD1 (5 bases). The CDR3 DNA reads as TGTGCCAGCAGCGTCAGGGAGGGGAACACTGAAGCTTTCTTT. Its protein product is CASSVREGNTEAFF.